A single sample is the source of the 8 T cell receptor beta chains below, sequenced in a study of blood T cell repertoires in COVID-19. Sequencing used immunoSEQ multiplex PCR; TCRdb keeps in-frame clones, though not all of them. Of 55,000 to 80,000 clones listed, roughly 83% are singletons. The sequencing sample was made of peripheral blood. The receptor set was obtained from an elderly woman with acute or convalescent COVID-19.

The chain employs TRBV7-8 and TRBJ2-7; D is possibly TRBD2 (7 bases). This CDR3 comprises 19 residues. Trimming removed 0 bases from V and 0 bases from J, with 21 bases in between. The germline V gene has CDR1 SGHVS and CDR2 FQNEAQ. The CDR3 spells CASSLAMAGEGLLSYEQYF. For the CDR3, the DNA is TGTGCCAGCAGCTTAGCGATGGCAGGGGAGGGTCTTCTCTCCTACGAGCAGTACTTC.

The chain combines TRBV18 with TRBJ1-2; D may be TRBD1 (6 bases). V lost 3 bases to trimming and J lost 4 bases, with 12 bases between them. CDR1 is KGHSH, CDR2 LQKENI, per germline. This CDR3 contains 14 residues. In DNA, the CDR3 is TGTGCCAGCTCACCGGGACAAGACTTCTATGGCTACACCTTC. As protein: CASSPGQDFYGYTF.

The chain is built from TRBV3-1 (or the pseudogene TRBV3-2) and TRBJ1-1; 8 nucleotides agree with TRBD1. Germline V lookup: CDR1 LGHDT, CDR2 YNNKEL (reference sequence). The CDR3 extends over 14 amino acids. J gave up 2 bases and V 4 bases, and 3 bases lay outside the gene matches. CDR3 loop: CASSPTGGNTEAFF. CDR3 nucleotide sequence: TGTGCCAGCAGCCCCACAGGGGGTAACACTGAAGCTTTCTTT.

This chain uses TRBV19 with TRBJ1-5; a possible D gene is TRBD1 (6 bases). CDR1 and CDR2 (germline): LNHDA, SQIVND (reference sequence). V was pared by 7 bases and J by 8 bases, with 21 bases between. CDR3 size: 15 residues. CDR3 amino acids: CASKPQGRPFEPQHF. The CDR3, as DNA: TGTGCCAGTAAACCACAGGGCCGACCCTTTGAGCCCCAGCATTTT. Full variable domain (outside the CDR3, taken from reference TRBV19 and TRBJ1-5): DGGITQSPKYLFRKEGQNVTLSCEQNLNHDAMYWYRQDPGQGLRLIYYSQIVNDFQKGDIAEGYSVSREKKESFPLTVTSAQKNPTAFYLCASKPQGRPFEPQHFGDGTRLSIL.

The V and J genes are TRBV6-5 and TRBJ1-1; possible D gene TRBD1, 6 bases. The CDR3 is 14 amino acids. V lost 4 bases and J lost 2, with 11 bases in between. Per germline, CDR1 MNHEY and CDR2 SVGAGI. The CDR3 spells CASSFGQINTEAFF. CDR3 in DNA: TGTGCCAGCAGTTTCGGACAGATTAACACTGAAGCTTTCTTT.

V and J are TRBV27 and TRBJ2-1; 7 bases map to TRBD2. The CDR3 is made up of 15 amino acids. Germline V gene data show CDR1 as MNHEY and CDR2 as SMNVEV (reference sequence). With V trimmed by 0 bases and J by 8 bases, 7 bases remained unmatched. The CDR3 loop reads CASSLSSGGSHEQFF. DNA of the CDR3: TGTGCCAGCAGTTTATCGTCAGGCGGGAGCCATGAGCAGTTCTTC.

The rearrangement links TRBV14 to TRBJ2-3; TRBD1 matches at 7 bases. The length of the CDR3 is 16 residues. The J segment lost 1 base and the V segment lost 4 bases, leaving 8 bases of the junction unmatched. CDR1 is SGHDN, CDR2 FVKESK, per germline. The CDR3 sequence is CASSPPGGVGTDTQYF. CDR3 nucleotide sequence: TGTGCCAGCAGCCCGCCAGGGGGAGTTGGCACAGATACGCAGTATTTT.

The chain couples TRBV7-3 to TRBJ2-3, with a possible D match to TRBD2 (5 bases). V was clipped by 0 bases and J by 6 bases, with 13 bases between them. Per the germline V gene, CDR1 is SGHTA and CDR2 is FQGTGA. This CDR3 is 15 amino acids long. CDR3 sequence: CASSLTGQLGDTQYF. CDR3 coding DNA: TGTGCCAGCAGCTTAACAGGCCAACTAGGGGATACGCAGTATTTT.